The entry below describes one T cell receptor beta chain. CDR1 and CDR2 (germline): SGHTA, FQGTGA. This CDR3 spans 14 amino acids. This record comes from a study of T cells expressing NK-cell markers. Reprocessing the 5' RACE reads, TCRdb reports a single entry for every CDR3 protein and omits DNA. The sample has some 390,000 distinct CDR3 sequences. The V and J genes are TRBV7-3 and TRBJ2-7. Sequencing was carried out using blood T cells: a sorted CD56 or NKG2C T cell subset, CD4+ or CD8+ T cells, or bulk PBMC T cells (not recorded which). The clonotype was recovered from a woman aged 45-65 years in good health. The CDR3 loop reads CASSQRGGSYEQYF.